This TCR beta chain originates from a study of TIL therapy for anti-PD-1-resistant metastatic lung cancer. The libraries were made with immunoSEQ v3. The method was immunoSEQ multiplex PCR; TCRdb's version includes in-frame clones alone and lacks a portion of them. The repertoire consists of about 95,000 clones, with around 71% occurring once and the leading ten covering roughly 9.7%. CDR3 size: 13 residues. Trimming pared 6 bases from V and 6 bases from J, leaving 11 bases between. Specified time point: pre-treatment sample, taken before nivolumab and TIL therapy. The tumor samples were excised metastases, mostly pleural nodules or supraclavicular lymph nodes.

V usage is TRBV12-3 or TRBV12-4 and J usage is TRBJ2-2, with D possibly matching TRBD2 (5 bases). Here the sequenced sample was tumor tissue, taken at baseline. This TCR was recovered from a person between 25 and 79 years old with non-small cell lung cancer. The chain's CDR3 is CASSFRGSGELFF. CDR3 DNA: TGTGCCAGCAGCTTCCGGGGTTCCGGGGAGCTGTTTTTT.